A single sample is the source of the 29 T cell receptor beta chains below, sequenced in a study of STAT5B mutations in CD4+ large granular lymphocyte leukemia. TCRdb's table, derived via immunoSEQ multiplex PCR, lists solely in-frame clones and lacks some. The data show roughly 40,000 clones, approximately 86% seen once. The specimen was CD4+ T cells from blood buffy coats. The receptors stem from a human donor in good health.

The chain carries TRBV28 and TRBJ2-1, with a tentative D call TRBD2 (6 bases). Germline assignment: CDR1 MDHEN and CDR2 SYDVKM. This CDR3 is built from 14 residues. Trimming shortened V by 7 bases and J by 3 bases, and 13 bases separated the two germline ends. The CDR3 region is CASKGASDYNEQFF. As DNA, the CDR3 is TGTGCCAGCAAAGGGGCTAGCGACTACAATGAGCAGTTCTTC.

The J gene is TRBJ2-3, the V gene TRBV7-2; D gene unclear. Looked up from germline, CDR1 is SGHTA and CDR2 is FQGNSA. The CDR3 loop spans 13 amino acids. V was cut by 3 bases and J by 3 bases, with 7 bases left in between. The CDR3 DNA reads TGTGCCAGCAGCTTCCAGGTTACAGATACGCAGTATTTT. Translated, it gives CASSFQVTDTQYF.

This chain links TRBV5-1 with TRBJ1-2; D ambiguous. V lost 1 base, J lost 4 bases, and 8 bases lay in between. The CDR3 has 13 amino acids. Germline V gives CDR1 SGHRS, CDR2 YFSETQ. DNA for the CDR3: TGCGCCAGCAGCTTGAGTCAGCTCTATGGCTACACCTTC. Amino acids: CASSLSQLYGYTF.

The chain couples TRBV6-1 to TRBJ1-1; the D is unclear. Germline CDR1 and CDR2: MNHNS and SASEGT. The CDR3 runs to 14 residues. V was clipped by 2 bases and J by 4 bases, with 11 bases between them. The CDR3 here is CASSEYLGITEAFF. DNA for the CDR3: TGTGCCAGCAGTGAATACCTGGGGATCACTGAAGCTTTCTTT.

This chain uses TRBV5-1 with TRBJ1-2; D ambiguous. The germline V and J ends were trimmed by 0 bases and 0 bases, with 6 bases remaining between them. This CDR3 contains 14 residues. CDR1 SGHRS and CDR2 YFSETQ come from the germline V gene. This CDR3 reads CASSLGGTNYGYTF. The CDR3 coding sequence is TGCGCCAGCAGCTTGGGGGGAACTAACTATGGCTACACCTTC.

This clone occurred once. The rearrangement uses TRBV4-2 and TRBJ1-6; D is unresolved. Per the germline V gene, CDR1 is LGHNA and CDR2 is YNFKEQ. This CDR3 spans 13 amino acids. Trimming shortened V by 4 bases and J by 9 bases, and 10 bases separated the two germline ends. DNA for the CDR3: TGTGCCAGCAGCCGAGAACTGTCTTCACCCCTCCACTTT. This gives the protein CASSRELSSPLHF.

This rearrangement joins TRBV29-1 to TRBJ1-1; no reliable D call. This CDR3 has 14 residues. Trimming took 7 bases from V and 1 from J, leaving 16 bases between them. Germline values: CDR1 SQVTM, CDR2 ANQGSEA. CDR3 amino acids: CSARLTHRNTEAFF. CDR3 sequence (DNA): TGCAGCGCCCGACTGACCCACAGGAACACTGAAGCTTTCTTT.

This sequence joins TRBV7-2 and TRBJ2-2, with 13 bases that match TRBD2. Trimming cost V 7 bases and J 5 bases; bases outside gene matches: 10. This CDR3 region has 17 residues. The germline CDR1 and CDR2 sequences are SGHTA and FQGNSA. As DNA, the CDR3 is TGTGCCAGCACCAAAATCGGACTAGCGGGAGCAACCGGGGAGCTGTTTTTT. It yields the protein CASTKIGLAGATGELFF.

V usage is TRBV11-1 and J usage is TRBJ1-3; D is unresolved. Germline V gene sequence: CDR1 SGHAT, CDR2 FQDESV (reference sequence). The CDR3 is 14 amino acids. V lost 3 bases to trimming and J lost 0 bases, with 6 bases between them. CDR3 coding DNA: TGTGCCAGCAGCTTCATAATCTCTGGAAACACCATATATTTT. This sequence encodes CASSFIISGNTIYF.

The gene calls are TRBV20-1 and TRBJ2-7, with no clear D. This CDR3 contains 11 residues. Trimming cost V 4 bases and J 1 base, with 5 bases left between them. Germline values: CDR1 DFQATT, CDR2 SNEGSKA (reference sequence). CDR3 sequence reads: CSAMGSYEQYF. Written as DNA, the CDR3 is TGCAGTGCTATGGGTTCCTACGAGCAGTACTTC.

The chain has TRBV30 and TRBJ1-2; D gene unclear. CDR1 and CDR2 from the germline V gene are GTSNPN and SVGIG (reference sequence). The V and J ends lost 5 bases and 2 bases respectively, with 9 bases between them. The CDR3 is 12 residues long. As DNA, the CDR3 is TGTGCCTGGCTTACTCGGAACTATGGCTACACCTTC. Protein product: CAWLTRNYGYTF.

The table lists this clone with a count of one. This chain connects TRBV28 to TRBJ2-1; TRBD1 might be the D (5 bases). The V end lost 3 bases, the J end lost 6 bases, and 15 bases lay between the germline ends. The length of the CDR3 is 15 residues. Germline lookup yields CDR1 MDHEN and CDR2 SYDVKM. In DNA form, the CDR3 reads TGTGCCAGCAGTTTTACCCAGGGTAGTCGCAATGAGCAGTTCTTC. Its translation: CASSFTQGSRNEQFF.

V usage is TRBV5-1 and J usage is TRBJ2-7, with D perhaps TRBD2 (5 bases). CDR3 length equals 14 residues. The germline gives CDR1 SGHRS, CDR2 YFSETQ. V lost 3 bases to trimming and J lost 2 bases, with 12 bases between them. The CDR3 reads CASSSLGRAYEQYF. CDR3 DNA: TGCGCCAGCAGCTCCCTGGGGAGAGCCTACGAGCAGTACTTC.

This clone was observed a few times. V gene TRBV7-9 combines with J gene TRBJ2-5; 11 bases fit TRBD2. The CDR3 is 15 residues long. CDR1 and CDR2 from the germline V gene are SEHNR and FQNEAQ (reference sequence). V lost 2 bases and J lost 3; bases outside the gene matches: 2. CDR3 loop: CASSLRLAGKETQYF. In nucleotides, the CDR3 is TGTGCCAGCAGCTTAAGACTAGCGGGAAAAGAGACCCAGTACTTC.

Points on this clone: At one end the junction does not follow the germline gene, possibly because of a read error. The chain couples TRBV2 to TRBJ1-1; D call uncertain. In germline, CDR1 is SNHLY, CDR2 FYNNEI. The CDR3 length is 13 residues. CDR3 protein: CASSEDRHTEAFF. The CDR3, as DNA: TGTGCCAGCAGCGAAGACCGACACACTGAAGCTTTCTTT.

This chain joins TRBV5-1 and TRBJ2-7; 14 nucleotides match TRBD2. The V gene end was trimmed by 4 bases and the J gene end by 12 bases; junction bases not matched to a gene: 6. This CDR3 comprises 13 residues. CDR1 and CDR2 (germline): SGHRS, YFSETQ. The CDR3 sequence: CASSPGTSGSRYF. The CDR3 nucleotides read TGCGCCAGCAGCCCTGGGACTAGCGGGAGTAGGTACTTC. The full variable domain, in which reference TRBV5-1 and TRBJ2-7 provide the parts outside the CDR3, is KAGVTQTPRYLIKTRGQQVTLSCSPISGHRSVSWYQQTPGQGLQFLFEYFSETQRNKGNFPGRFSGRQFSNSRSEMNVSTLELGDSALYLCASSPGTSGSRYFGPGTRLTVT.

A few counts support this clone. The rearrangement links TRBV2 to TRBJ2-1; D unresolved. Germline lookup yields CDR1 SNHLY and CDR2 FYNNEI. The CDR3 totals 10 residues. Between the trimmed V and J ends, which lost 5 bases and 12 bases, there was a span of 8 bases. For the CDR3, the DNA is TGTGCCAGCAGTCCCGGGTCGCAGTTCTTC. It specifies CASSPGSQFF.

This clone has only one observation. The chain couples TRBV5-1 to TRBJ2-1, with D maybe TRBD2 (6 bases). There are 15 residues in the CDR3. V dropped 4 bases and J dropped 7 bases, with 18 bases sitting between them. The germline V gene encodes CDR1 SGHRS and CDR2 YFSETQ. In DNA, the CDR3 is TGCGCCAGCAGCGATGGGGGGTCGGTGGGTAATGAGCAGTTCTTC. This gives the protein CASSDGGSVGNEQFF.

The rearrangement links TRBV30 to TRBJ2-7; D possibly corresponds to TRBD2 (7 bases). The V gene lost 1 base and the J gene lost 3 bases, with 16 bases spanning the gap. Germline CDR1 and CDR2: GTSNPN and SVGIG (reference sequence). The CDR3 is 15 amino acids. CDR3 residues: CAWSGGGGLSYEQYF. The CDR3 DNA reads TGTGCCTGGAGTGGAGGGGGGGGACTTAGCTACGAGCAGTACTTC.

The genes are TRBV7-2 and TRBJ1-3; 10 bases are shared with TRBD1. This CDR3 comprises 15 residues. V shed 3 bases, J shed 1 base, and the junction held 0 bases outside the gene matches. CDR1 is SGHTA and CDR2 is FQGNSA in the germline V gene. This CDR3 reads CASSLDRGSGNTIYF. The CDR3 DNA reads as TGTGCCAGCAGCTTGGACAGGGGGTCTGGAAACACCATATATTTT.

The V and J genes are TRBV2 and TRBJ1-1, with D hard to call. Between the trimmed V and J ends, which lost 6 bases and 2 bases, there was a span of 10 bases. The germline V gene has CDR1 SNHLY and CDR2 FYNNEI. The CDR3 consists of 13 residues. DNA of the CDR3: TGTGCCAGCAGACCCTCCCGAAACACTGAAGCTTTCTTT. Translated: CASRPSRNTEAFF.

The chain couples TRBV10-3 to TRBJ2-5; D gene uncertain. The germline gives CDR1 ENHRY, CDR2 SYGVKD. V dropped 10 bases and J dropped 1 base, with 10 bases sitting between them. This CDR3 has 12 amino acids. The CDR3 sequence: CATQHSQETQYF. In nucleotides, the CDR3 is TGTGCCACTCAGCACAGCCAAGAGACCCAGTACTTC.

The chain is built from TRBV20-1 and TRBJ2-7; no firm D call. Trimming left V 3 bases short and J 9 bases short, with 12 bases between. Germline assignment: CDR1 DFQATT and CDR2 SNEGSKA (reference sequence). The CDR3 extends over 11 amino acids. The chain's CDR3 is CSARETPLQYF. As DNA, the CDR3 is TGCAGTGCTAGGGAGACTCCCCTGCAGTACTTC.

The J gene is TRBJ2-1, the V gene TRBV5-1; TRBD2 agrees at 13 bases. Germline V gene data show CDR1 as SGHRS and CDR2 as YFSETQ. V gave up 4 bases and J gave up 8 bases; unmatched junction bases: 9. CDR3 length: 16 residues. The CDR3 region has the DNA TGCGCCAGCAGCACTAGCGGGAGGGTTCAGGGCGATGAGCAGTTCTTC. This sequence encodes CASSTSGRVQGDEQFF.

The chain employs TRBV27 and TRBJ2-3, with 8 bases fitting TRBD1. J gave up 10 bases and V 6 bases, and 9 bases lay outside the gene matches. CDR3 size: 13 residues. CDR1 and CDR2 from the germline V gene are MNHEY and SMNVEV (reference sequence). CDR3 protein: CASRPGQGRAQYF. CDR3 nucleotide sequence: TGTGCCAGCAGGCCCGGACAGGGACGGGCGCAGTATTTT.

The V call is TRBV29-1, the J call TRBJ2-3; possible D gene TRBD1, 5 bases. The CDR3 spans 12 residues. Germline lookup yields CDR1 SQVTM and CDR2 ANQGSEA. With 6 bases removed from V and 2 bases from J, the gap between germline ends came to 9 bases. In DNA form, the CDR3 reads TGCAGCGTCACCAGGGCCACAGATACGCAGTATTTT. This codes for CSVTRATDTQYF.

The V call is TRBV5-6, the J call TRBJ2-1; D not resolved. The CDR3 spans 13 residues. Trimming stripped 5 bases from V and 5 bases from J, with 11 bases between. Germline V gives CDR1 SGHDT, CDR2 YYEEEE. The CDR3 coding sequence is TGTGCCAGCAGGATTCTGGCTAACAATGAGCAGTTCTTC. Translation gives CASRILANNEQFF.

The CDR3 DNA reads TGCGCCAGCAGCCAAGAAACGCGGTTGGCGCAGTTCTTC. This translates into CASSQETRLAQFF. The V gene is TRBV4-3, the J gene TRBJ2-1; D remains ambiguous. Germline V gene sequence: CDR1 LGHNA, CDR2 YSLEER. The CDR3 has 13 residues. Deletions cut 0 bases from V and 12 bases from J, with 12 bases between.

The J gene is TRBJ1-2, the V gene TRBV28, with unresolved D. Germline loops: CDR1 MDHEN, CDR2 SYDVKM. V lost 5 bases, J lost 0 bases, and 10 bases lay in between. The CDR3 covers 14 residues. This chain's CDR3 is CASSLYAANYGYTF. The DNA of the CDR3 is TGTGCCAGCAGTCTTTACGCAGCTAACTATGGCTACACCTTC.